This is a list of T cell receptor beta chains from one sample in a study of T cell repertoires in cytomegalovirus infection. What these receptors recognize is not known. From the reads, TCRdb called clonotypes with MiXCR, one entry per CDR3 protein. There are tens of thousands of distinct CDR3 sequences in the sample; 25% to 30% occur only once, and just under 60% lies in the top ten. The specimen comprised CD8+ T cells from cultured PBMCs, sampled from culture after CMV antigen stimulation. The receptor source for this set is a human donor in good health (CMV status not recorded). Some clones in this sample may be carry-over from other donors' samples. CDR3s include the opening cysteine and the closing phenylalanine or tryptophan. D genes are given only for firm matches. Size values are once, few and many counts, or a class for expanded clones, and some rows have none.

TRBV4-1,TRBJ2-7,TRBD2,many,CASSQGLAGAPYEQYF,TGCGCCAGCAGCCAGGGACTAGCGGGAGCCCCCTACGAGCAGTACTTC
TRBV19,TRBJ2-2,TRBD1,many,CASSHRQGANTGELFF,TGTGCCAGTAGCCATCGACAGGGGGCGAACACCGGGGAGCTGTTTTTT
TRBV4-3,TRBJ1-1,TRBD1,few,CASSAYLTGETEAFF,TGCGCCAGCAGCGCATACCTTACAGGGGAAACTGAAGCTTTCTTT
TRBV11-2,TRBJ2-3,TRBD2,-,CASSLSGGAYSTDTQYF,TGTGCCAGCAGCTTGAGCGGGGGAGCCTATAGCACAGATACGCAGTATTTT
TRBV19,TRBJ2-7,-,-,CASSPADGFSYEQYF,TGTGCCAGTAGCCCTGCCGACGGGTTCTCCTACGAGCAGTACTTC
TRBV4-3,TRBJ2-3,TRBD2,-,CASSQGSSGESTDTQYF,TGCGCCAGCAGCCAAGGGTCTAGCGGGGAAAGCACAGATACGCAGTATTTT
TRBV6-5,TRBJ1-1,-,many,CASSLVGRTEAFF,TGTGCCAGCAGCCTGGTGGGACGCACTGAAGCTTTCTTT
TRBV27,TRBJ2-4,-,few,CASSHRRPGSVNRTKNIQYF,TGTGCCAGTTCCCACCGGCGGCCAGGGTCGGTGAATAGGACCAAAAACATTCAGTACTTC
TRBV7-3,TRBJ2-1,-,few,CASGLGYNEQFF,TGTGCCAGCGGACTTGGGTACAATGAGCAGTTCTTC
TRBV28,TRBJ2-7,TRBD1,-,CASSWQGAGEQYF,TGTGCCAGCAGTTGGCAGGGGGCAGGCGAGCAGTACTTC
TRBV20-1,TRBJ2-7,-,few,CSARDYRDTNYEQYF,TGCAGTGCTAGAGATTACCGAGATACCAATTACGAGCAGTACTTC
TRBV12-5,TRBJ2-5,-,-,CASGFTSTAQETQYF,TGTGCTAGTGGTTTCACCTCGACAGCACAAGAGACCCAGTACTTC
TRBV4-3,TRBJ2-1,-,-,CASSERDGRRNEQFF,TGCGCCAGCAGCGAAAGGGACGGGAGAAGGAATGAGCAGTTCTTC
TRBV10-3,TRBJ1-2,-,many,CAIRGGDGYGYTF,TGTGCCATCAGAGGGGGTGATGGCTATGGCTACACCTTC